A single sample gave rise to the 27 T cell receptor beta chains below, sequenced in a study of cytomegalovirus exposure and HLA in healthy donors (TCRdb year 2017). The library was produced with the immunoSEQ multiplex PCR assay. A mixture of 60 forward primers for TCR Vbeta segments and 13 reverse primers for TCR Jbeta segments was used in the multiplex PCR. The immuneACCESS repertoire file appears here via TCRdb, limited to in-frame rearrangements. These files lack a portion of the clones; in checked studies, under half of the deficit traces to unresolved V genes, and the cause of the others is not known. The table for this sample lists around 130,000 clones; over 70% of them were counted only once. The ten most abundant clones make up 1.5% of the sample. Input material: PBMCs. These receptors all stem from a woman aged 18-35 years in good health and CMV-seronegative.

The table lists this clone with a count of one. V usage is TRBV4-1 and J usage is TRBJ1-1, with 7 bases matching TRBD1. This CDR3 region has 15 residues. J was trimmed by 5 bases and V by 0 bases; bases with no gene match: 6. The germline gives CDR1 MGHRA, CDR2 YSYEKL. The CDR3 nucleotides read TGCGCCAGCAGCCAAGAGGGCAGGGGGAGGACTGAAGCTTTCTTT. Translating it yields CASSQEGRGRTEAFF.

The CDR3 region is CASRPGSSNQPQHF. Here the CDR3 DNA reads TGTGCCAGTAGGCCAGGGTCCAGCAATCAGCCCCAGCATTTT. J is TRBJ1-5 and V is TRBV19; D is possibly TRBD1 (5 bases). The CDR3 is 14 amino acids. Trimming left V 6 bases short and J 1 base short, with 10 bases between. In germline, CDR1 is LNHDA, CDR2 SQIVND (reference sequence).

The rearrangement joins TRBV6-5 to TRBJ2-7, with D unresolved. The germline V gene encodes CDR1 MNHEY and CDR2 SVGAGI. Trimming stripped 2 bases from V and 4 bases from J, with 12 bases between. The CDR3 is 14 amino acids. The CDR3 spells CASSYQMSSYEQYF. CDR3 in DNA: TGTGCCAGCAGTTACCAAATGAGCTCTTACGAGCAGTACTTC.

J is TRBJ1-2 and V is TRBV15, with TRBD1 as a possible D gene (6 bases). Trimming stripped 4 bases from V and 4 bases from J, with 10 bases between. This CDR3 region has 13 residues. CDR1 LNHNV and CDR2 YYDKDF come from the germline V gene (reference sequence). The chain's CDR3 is CATSKDRPYGYTF. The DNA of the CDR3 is TGTGCCACCAGCAAAGACAGGCCCTATGGCTACACCTTC.

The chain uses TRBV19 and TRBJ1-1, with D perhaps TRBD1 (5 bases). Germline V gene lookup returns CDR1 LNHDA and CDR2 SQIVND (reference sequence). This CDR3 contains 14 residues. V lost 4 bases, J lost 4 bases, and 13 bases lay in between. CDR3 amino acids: CASSTLDMRTEAFF. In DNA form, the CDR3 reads TGTGCCAGTAGTACCTTGGACATGCGCACTGAAGCTTTCTTT. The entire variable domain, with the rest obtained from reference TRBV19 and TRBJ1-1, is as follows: DGGITQSPKYLFRKEGQNVTLSCEQNLNHDAMYWYRQDPGQGLRLIYYSQIVNDFQKGDIAEGYSVSREKKESFPLTVTSAQKNPTAFYLCASSTLDMRTEAFFGQGTRLTVV.

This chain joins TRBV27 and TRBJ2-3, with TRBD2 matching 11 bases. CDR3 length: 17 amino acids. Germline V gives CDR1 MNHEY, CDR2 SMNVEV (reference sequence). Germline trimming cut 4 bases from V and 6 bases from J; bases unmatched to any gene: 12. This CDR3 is CASSSGTSGASGDTQYF. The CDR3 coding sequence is TGTGCCAGCAGTTCCGGGACTAGCGGTGCGAGTGGTGATACGCAGTATTTT.

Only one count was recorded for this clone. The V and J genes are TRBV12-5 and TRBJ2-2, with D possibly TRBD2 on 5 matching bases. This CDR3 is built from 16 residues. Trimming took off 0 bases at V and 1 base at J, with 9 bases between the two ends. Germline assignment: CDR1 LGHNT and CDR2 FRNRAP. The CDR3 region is CASGLVSGGNTGELFF. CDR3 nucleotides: TGTGCTAGTGGTTTGGTATCCGGAGGGAACACCGGGGAGCTGTTTTTT.

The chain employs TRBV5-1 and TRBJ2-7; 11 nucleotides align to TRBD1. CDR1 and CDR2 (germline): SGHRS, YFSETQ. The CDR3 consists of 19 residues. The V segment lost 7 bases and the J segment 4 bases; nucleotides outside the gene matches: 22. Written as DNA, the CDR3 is TGCGCCAGCTCCGAGGACAGGGGGCCGGCGGGCCTGGCCAAATACGAGCAGTACTTC. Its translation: CASSEDRGPAGLAKYEQYF.

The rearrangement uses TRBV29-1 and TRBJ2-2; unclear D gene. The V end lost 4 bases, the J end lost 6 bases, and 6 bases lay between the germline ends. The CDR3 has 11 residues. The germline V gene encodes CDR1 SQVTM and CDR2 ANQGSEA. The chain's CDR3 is CSVGHSGELFF. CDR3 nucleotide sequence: TGCAGCGTTGGCCACTCCGGGGAGCTGTTTTTT.

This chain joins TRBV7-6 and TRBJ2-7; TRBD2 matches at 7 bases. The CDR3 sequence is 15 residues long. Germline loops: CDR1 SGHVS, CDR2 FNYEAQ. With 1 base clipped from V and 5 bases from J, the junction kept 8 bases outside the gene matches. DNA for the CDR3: TGTGCCAGCAGCTTAGGCGGGGGTCATGGTGACGAGCAGTACTTC. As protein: CASSLGGGHGDEQYF. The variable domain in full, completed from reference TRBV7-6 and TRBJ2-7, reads GAGVSQSPRYKVTKRGQDVALRCDPISGHVSLYWYRQALGQGPEFLTYFNYEAQQDKSGLPNDRFSAERPEGSISTLTIQRTEQRDSAMYRCASSLGGGHGDEQYFGPGTRLTVT.

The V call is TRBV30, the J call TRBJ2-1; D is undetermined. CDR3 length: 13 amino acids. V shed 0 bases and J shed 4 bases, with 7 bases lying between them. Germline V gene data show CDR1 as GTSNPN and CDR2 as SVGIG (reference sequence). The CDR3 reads CAWSVVDYNEQFF. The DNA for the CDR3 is TGTGCCTGGAGTGTTGTAGATTACAATGAGCAGTTCTTC.

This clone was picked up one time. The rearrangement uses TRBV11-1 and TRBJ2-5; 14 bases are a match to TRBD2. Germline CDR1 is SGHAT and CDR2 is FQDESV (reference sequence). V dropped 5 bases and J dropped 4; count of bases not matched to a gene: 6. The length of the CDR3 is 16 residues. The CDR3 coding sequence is TGTGCCAGCAGCGGGACTAGCGGGAGTTTGTCAGAGACCCAGTACTTC. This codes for CASSGTSGSLSETQYF.

CDR3 bases: TGTGCCAGCAGCTCCCGGTTGGCGGGGAACACTGAAGCTTTCTTT. Translated: CASSSRLAGNTEAFF. V usage is TRBV9 and J usage is TRBJ1-1; D is unclear. This CDR3 region has 15 residues. The V gene's germline CDR1 is SGDLS and CDR2 YYNGEE. Trimming pared 4 bases from V and 1 base from J, leaving 14 bases between.

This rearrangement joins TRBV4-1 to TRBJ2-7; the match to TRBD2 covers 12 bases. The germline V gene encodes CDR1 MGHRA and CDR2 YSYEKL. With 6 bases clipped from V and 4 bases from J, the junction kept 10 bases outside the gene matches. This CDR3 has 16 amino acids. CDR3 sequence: CASSQSRTSGTYEQYF. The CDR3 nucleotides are TGCGCCAGCAGTCAGAGCAGGACTAGCGGGACTTACGAGCAGTACTTC.

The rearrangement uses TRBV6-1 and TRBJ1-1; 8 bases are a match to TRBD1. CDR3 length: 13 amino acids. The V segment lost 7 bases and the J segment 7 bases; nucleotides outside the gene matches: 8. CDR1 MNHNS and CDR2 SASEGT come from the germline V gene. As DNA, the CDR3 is TGTGCCAGCACCTTAAACGACAGGGGTGAAGCTTTCTTT. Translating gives CASTLNDRGEAFF.

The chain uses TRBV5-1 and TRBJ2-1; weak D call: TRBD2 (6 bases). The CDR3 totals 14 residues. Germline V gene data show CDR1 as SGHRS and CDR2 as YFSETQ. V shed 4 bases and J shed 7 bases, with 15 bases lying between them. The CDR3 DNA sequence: TGCGCCAGCAGCCAGCGGGTCCCGGGGAATGAGCAGTTCTTC. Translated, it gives CASSQRVPGNEQFF.

The CDR3 nucleotides are TGTGCCAGCAGCCCATTGCAAGAGACCCAGTACTTC. Encoded protein: CASSPLQETQYF. The rearrangement uses TRBV7-9 and TRBJ2-5, with D uncertain. Germline V gene data show CDR1 as SEHNR and CDR2 as FQNEAQ (reference sequence). The CDR3 consists of 12 residues. Trimming took off 5 bases at V and 2 bases at J, with 6 bases between the two ends.

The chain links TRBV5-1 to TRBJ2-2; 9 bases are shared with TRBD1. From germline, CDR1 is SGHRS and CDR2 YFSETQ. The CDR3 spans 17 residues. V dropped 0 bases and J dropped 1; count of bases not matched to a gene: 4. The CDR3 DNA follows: TGCGCCAGCAGCTTGGCCGCGGGACAGGGGAACACCGGGGAGCTGTTTTTT. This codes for CASSLAAGQGNTGELFF.

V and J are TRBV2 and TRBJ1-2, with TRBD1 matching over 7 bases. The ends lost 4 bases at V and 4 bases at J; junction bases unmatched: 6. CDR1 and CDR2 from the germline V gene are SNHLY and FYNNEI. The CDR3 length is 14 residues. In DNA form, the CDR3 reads TGTGCCAGCAGTGGACGGACAGGAACCTATGGCTACACCTTC. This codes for CASSGRTGTYGYTF.

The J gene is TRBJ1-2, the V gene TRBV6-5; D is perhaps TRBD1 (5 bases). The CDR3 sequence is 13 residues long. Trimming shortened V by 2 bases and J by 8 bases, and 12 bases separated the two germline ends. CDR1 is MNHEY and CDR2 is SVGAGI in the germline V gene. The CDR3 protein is CASSYRGRPGYTF. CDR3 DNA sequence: TGTGCCAGCAGTTACCGGGGGAGGCCGGGCTACACCTTC.

The CDR3 DNA sequence: TGCGCCAGCAGCTCCCGGGCTAGCGGGAGGGGCACCGGGGAGCTGTTTTTT. As protein: CASSSRASGRGTGELFF. J is TRBJ2-2 and V is TRBV5-1; 12 nucleotides align to TRBD2. The CDR3 consists of 17 residues. Germline trimming cut 3 bases from V and 4 bases from J; bases unmatched to any gene: 7. Germline assignment: CDR1 SGHRS and CDR2 YFSETQ.

CDR3 in amino acids: CASSRTSGRFYEQYF. CDR3 nucleotide sequence: TGTGCCAGCAGTCGGACTAGCGGGAGATTCTACGAGCAGTACTTC. The chain has TRBV6-5 and TRBJ2-7; 13 nucleotides agree with TRBD2. This CDR3 comprises 15 residues. V shed 5 bases and J 3 bases; nucleotides not matched to a gene: 4. Germline assignment: CDR1 MNHEY and CDR2 SVGAGI.

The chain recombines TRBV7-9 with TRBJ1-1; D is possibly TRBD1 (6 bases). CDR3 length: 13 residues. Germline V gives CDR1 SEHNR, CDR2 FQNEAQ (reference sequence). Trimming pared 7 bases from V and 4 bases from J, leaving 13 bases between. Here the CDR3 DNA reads TGTGCCAGCACCTGGACAGAGGGCACTGAAGCTTTCTTT. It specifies CASTWTEGTEAFF.

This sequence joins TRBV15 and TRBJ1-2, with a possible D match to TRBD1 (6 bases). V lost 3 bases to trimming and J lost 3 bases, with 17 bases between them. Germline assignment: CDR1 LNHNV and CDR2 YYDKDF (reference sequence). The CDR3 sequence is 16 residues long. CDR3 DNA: TGTGCCACCAGCAGGGGTACAGGGAGGGTCGACTATGGCTACACCTTC. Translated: CATSRGTGRVDYGYTF.

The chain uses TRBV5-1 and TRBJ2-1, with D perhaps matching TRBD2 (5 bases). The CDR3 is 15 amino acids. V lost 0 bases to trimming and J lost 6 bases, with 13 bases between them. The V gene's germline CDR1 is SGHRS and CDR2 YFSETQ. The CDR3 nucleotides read TGCGCCAGCAGCTTGGACGAGGGAGCAGGCAATGAGCAGTTCTTC. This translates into CASSLDEGAGNEQFF.

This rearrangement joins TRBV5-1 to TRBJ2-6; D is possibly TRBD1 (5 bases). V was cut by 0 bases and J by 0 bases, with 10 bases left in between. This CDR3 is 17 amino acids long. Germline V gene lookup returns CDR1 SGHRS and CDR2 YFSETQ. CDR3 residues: CASSLGQSFSGANVLTF. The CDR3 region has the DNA TGCGCCAGCAGCTTGGGACAGAGTTTCTCTGGGGCCAACGTCCTGACTTTC. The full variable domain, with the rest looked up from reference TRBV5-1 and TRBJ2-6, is KAGVTQTPRYLIKTRGQQVTLSCSPISGHRSVSWYQQTPGQGLQFLFEYFSETQRNKGNFPGRFSGRQFSNSRSEMNVSTLELGDSALYLCASSLGQSFSGANVLTFGAGSRLTVL.

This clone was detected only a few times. CDR3 in amino acids: CASSGGTGDHNEQFF. CDR3 in DNA: TGTGCCAGCAGCGGAGGGACAGGGGACCACAATGAGCAGTTCTTC. The V and J genes are TRBV7-9 and TRBJ2-1; TRBD1 agrees at 10 bases. Germline CDR1 SEHNR, CDR2 FQNEAQ (reference sequence). The trim removed 5 bases at V and 5 bases at J, leaving 6 bases unmatched. This CDR3 region has 15 residues.